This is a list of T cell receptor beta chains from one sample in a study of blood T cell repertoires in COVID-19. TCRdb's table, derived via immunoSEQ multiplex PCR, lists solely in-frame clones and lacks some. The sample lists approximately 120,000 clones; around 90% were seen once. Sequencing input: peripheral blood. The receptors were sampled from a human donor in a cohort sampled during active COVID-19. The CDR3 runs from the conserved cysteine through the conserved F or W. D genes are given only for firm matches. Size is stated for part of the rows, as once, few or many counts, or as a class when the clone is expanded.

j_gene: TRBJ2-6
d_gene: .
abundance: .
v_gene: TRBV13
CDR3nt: TGTGCCAGCAGCTCGACAAGCTCTGGGGCCAACGTCCTGACTTTC
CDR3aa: CASSSTSSGANVLTF

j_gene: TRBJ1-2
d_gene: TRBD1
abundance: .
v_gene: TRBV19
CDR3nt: TGTGCCAGTACCCTAGGACAGGGGCGGTATGGCTACACCTTC
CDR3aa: CASTLGQGRYGYTF

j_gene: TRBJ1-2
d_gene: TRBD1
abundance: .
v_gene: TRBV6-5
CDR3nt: TGTGCCAGCAGCCCGGGACAGGGGGCGCGGGGCTACACCTTC
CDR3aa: CASSPGQGARGYTF

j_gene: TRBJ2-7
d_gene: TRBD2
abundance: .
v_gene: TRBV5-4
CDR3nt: TGTGCCAGCAGCCCCGGGACTAGCGATTACGAGCAGTACTTC
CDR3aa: CASSPGTSDYEQYF

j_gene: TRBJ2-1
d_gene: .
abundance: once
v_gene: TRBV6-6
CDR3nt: TGTGCCAGCAGTCCGTACTCCTACAATGAGCAGTTCTTC
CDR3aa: CASSPYSYNEQFF

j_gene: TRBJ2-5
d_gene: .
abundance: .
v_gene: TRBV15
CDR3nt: TGTGCCACCAGCACGAGGGAAGGTAGCGGCATCCAAGAGACCCAGTACTTC
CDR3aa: CATSTREGSGIQETQYF

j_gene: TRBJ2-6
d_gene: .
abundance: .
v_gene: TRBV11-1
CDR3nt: TGTGCCAGCAGCTTAGCGAGAGGCTCTGGGGCCAACGTCCTGACTTTC
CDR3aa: CASSLARGSGANVLTF

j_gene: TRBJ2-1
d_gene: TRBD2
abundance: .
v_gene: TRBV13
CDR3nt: TGTGCCAGCAGCCCCCGGGGGGGTGAGCAGTTCTTC
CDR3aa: CASSPRGGEQFF

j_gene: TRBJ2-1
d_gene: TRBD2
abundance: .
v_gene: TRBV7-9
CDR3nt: TGTGCCAGCAGATCCCCCAACGGGCTAGCGGCCTACAATGAGCAGTTCTTC
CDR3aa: CASRSPNGLAAYNEQFF

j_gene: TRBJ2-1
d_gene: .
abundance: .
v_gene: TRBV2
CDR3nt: TGTGCCAGCACTCCTACCGGAGCGTCTTCCTACAATGAGCAGTTCTTC
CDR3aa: CASTPTGASSYNEQFF

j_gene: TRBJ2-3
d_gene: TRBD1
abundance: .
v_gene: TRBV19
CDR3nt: TGTGCCAGTCAGAGACAGGGGGACACTACAGATACGCAGTATTTT
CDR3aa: CASQRQGDTTDTQYF

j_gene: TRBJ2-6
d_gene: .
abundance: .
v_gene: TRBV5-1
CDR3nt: TGCGCCAGCAGCCCGAGGGGGGCCAACGTCCTGACTTTC
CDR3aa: CASSPRGANVLTF

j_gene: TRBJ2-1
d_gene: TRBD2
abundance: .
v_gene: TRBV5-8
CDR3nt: TGTGCCAGCAGCCCCGCTAGCGGGGTTTACAATGAGCAGTTCTTC
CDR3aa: CASSPASGVYNEQFF

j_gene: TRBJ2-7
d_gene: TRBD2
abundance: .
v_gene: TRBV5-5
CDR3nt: TGTGCCAGCAGCGCCAGCCCGGGGGGATCCTACGAGCAGTACTTC
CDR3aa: CASSASPGGSYEQYF

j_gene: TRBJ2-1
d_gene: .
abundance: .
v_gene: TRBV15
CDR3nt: TGTGCCACCAGCGGAGGACAGACATCCTACAATGAGCAGTTCTTC
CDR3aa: CATSGGQTSYNEQFF

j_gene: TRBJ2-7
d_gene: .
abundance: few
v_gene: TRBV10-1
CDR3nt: TGCGCCAGCAGTGATAATAAGGGGTCGTCTACCTACGAGCAGTACTTC
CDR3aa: CASSDNKGSSTYEQYF

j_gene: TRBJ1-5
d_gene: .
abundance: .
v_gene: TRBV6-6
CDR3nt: TGTGCCAGCAGTTATGGGGGCGGCAATCAGCCCCAGCATTTT
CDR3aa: CASSYGGGNQPQHF